This T cell receptor (beta chain) was documented in a study of blood T cell repertoires in COVID-19. Germline trimming cut 1 base from V and 8 bases from J; bases unmatched to any gene: 3. The CDR3 is made up of 13 amino acids. Looked up from germline, CDR1 is GTSNPN and CDR2 is SVGIG (reference sequence). The data were produced by immunoSEQ multiplex PCR, yet TCRdb's version contains in-frame clones alone and is incomplete. Found here are approximately 250,000 clones, approximately 86% of them singletons; the top ten hold around 1%. The TCR originated in a woman aged 25 to 45 who had recovered from COVID-19. The chain carries TRBV30 and TRBJ1-2, with 11 bases aligning to TRBD1. Sequenced: PBMCs or T cells enriched from blood (not recorded which). The DNA for the CDR3 is TGTGCCTGGAGTGAGGACAGGGGGCAAGGCTACACCTTC. This codes for CAWSEDRGQGYTF.